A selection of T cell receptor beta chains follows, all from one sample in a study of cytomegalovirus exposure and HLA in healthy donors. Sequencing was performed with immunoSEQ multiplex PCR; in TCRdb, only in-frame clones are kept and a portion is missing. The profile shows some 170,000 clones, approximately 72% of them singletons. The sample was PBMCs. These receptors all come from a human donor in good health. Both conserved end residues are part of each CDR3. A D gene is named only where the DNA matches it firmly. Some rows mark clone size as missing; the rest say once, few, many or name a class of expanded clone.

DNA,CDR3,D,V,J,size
TGTGCCAGCAGTGACGGGGGGGCCACAGATACGCAGTATTTT,CASSDGGATDTQYF,-,TRBV6-4,TRBJ2-3,-
TGTGCCAGCAGCCCATCGACTAGCGGGGGAGGGGTGGATACGCAGTATTTT,CASSPSTSGGGVDTQYF,TRBD2,TRBV11-3,TRBJ2-3,-
TGCGCCAGCAGCTTGAGACAGGGGACGGGGGAGCTGTTTTTT,CASSLRQGTGELFF,TRBD1,TRBV5-1,TRBJ2-2,few
TGCGCCAGCAGTAGAGGCAGCGGGCCCTACGAGCAGTACTTC,CASSRGSGPYEQYF,-,TRBV23-1,TRBJ2-7,-
TGTGCCAGCTCACCACAGGGGCTCCAGAGCTCCTACGAGCAGTACTTC,CASSPQGLQSSYEQYF,-,TRBV18,TRBJ2-7,-
TGTGCCAGCAGCGCAGGTCAGGGGAGCTCCTACGAGCAGTACTTC,CASSAGQGSSYEQYF,-,TRBV9,TRBJ2-7,-
TGTGCCAGCAGCACAGAAGGGGCGAATGGCTACACCTTC,CASSTEGANGYTF,-,TRBV9,TRBJ1-2,-
TGTGCCAGCAGTTACGCCCCCTCGGGATGCGAGCAGTACTTC,CASSYAPSGCEQYF,-,TRBV27,TRBJ2-7,-
TGTGCCAGCAGCTGGACTAGCGGCACAGATACGCAGTATTTT,CASSWTSGTDTQYF,TRBD2,TRBV11-3,TRBJ2-3,-
TGTGCCAGTATTTCCGGGACATCTCTCTCTCCCCCCTATGGCTACACCTTC,CASISGTSLSPPYGYTF,-,TRBV19,TRBJ1-2,-
TGTGCCAGTAGTACTGGAGCCCAGCCCCAGCATTTT,CASSTGAQPQHF,-,TRBV19,TRBJ1-5,-
TGCGCCAGCAGCCAAATGACAGTCACCTACGAGCAGTACTTC,CASSQMTVTYEQYF,-,TRBV4-1,TRBJ2-7,-
TGTTCCAGCAGCCCCGGGACATCTGTGTTCTTC,CSSSPGTSVFF,-,TRBV7-9,TRBJ2-7,-
TGTGCCAGCTCACTGGGGGGGCAAGAGACCCAGTACTTC,CASSLGGQETQYF,TRBD2,TRBV18,TRBJ2-5,-
TGTGCCAGCAGGCAGGGATCTGGCTACACCTTC,CASRQGSGYTF,-,TRBV6-5,TRBJ1-2,-
TGTGCCAGCAGCTTACGGTTTGATGAAGCTTTCTTT,CASSLRFDEAFF,-,TRBV7-9,TRBJ1-1,few
TGTGCCAGCAGCCCTTCAATAACAGGGCGCGGGGCCAACGTCCTGACTTTC,CASSPSITGRGANVLTF,-,TRBV6-4,TRBJ2-6,-
TGTGCCAGTAGTATCGGCAGGTCCTACGAGCAGTACTTC,CASSIGRSYEQYF,-,TRBV19,TRBJ2-7,-
TGCGCCAGCAGCCAAGATGGCGGGACAGGGGGGGATAACTATGGCTACACCTTC,CASSQDGGTGGDNYGYTF,TRBD1,TRBV4-3,TRBJ1-2,-
TGTGCCAGCAGCTTTTCAGGGGACCATGAGCAGTTCTTC,CASSFSGDHEQFF,-,TRBV7-9,TRBJ2-1,few
TGTGCCTGGAACGTAGGGGGCGTTCAGCCCCAGCATTTT,CAWNVGGVQPQHF,TRBD1,TRBV30,TRBJ1-5,-
TGTGCCAGCAGCTTAGAACTAGCGAGGGAGCAGTACTTC,CASSLELAREQYF,TRBD2,TRBV7-2,TRBJ2-7,-
TGCGCCAGCAGCCCGTACCGGGACTCGGACTACGAGCAGTACTTC,CASSPYRDSDYEQYF,-,TRBV4-3,TRBJ2-7,few
TGTGCCAGCAATCCCCCCTCAGGAGGGAACCCGATGGGCGAGCAGTACTTC,CASNPPSGGNPMGEQYF,-,TRBV28,TRBJ2-7,-
TGTGCCAGCAGTGACGGGGACACGGGCTCACCCCTCCACTTT,CASSDGDTGSPLHF,-,TRBV2,TRBJ1-6,-
TGTGCCAGCAGCTTTTTCCCAAGACAGGGGGAAGAGACCCAGTACTTC,CASSFFPRQGEETQYF,TRBD1,TRBV5-6,TRBJ2-5,-
TGTGCCAGCAGCGCCGTACTAGCGGGGACAGATACGCAGTATTTT,CASSAVLAGTDTQYF,TRBD2,TRBV11-3,TRBJ2-3,-
TGTGCCAGCTCGACTCTGGGAGGGGTGTATGGCTACACCTTC,CASSTLGGVYGYTF,-,TRBV6-5,TRBJ1-2,-
TGCGCCAGCAGCCCCGGACCCACGGAGGCTGAAGCTTTCTTT,CASSPGPTEAEAFF,-,TRBV5-1,TRBJ1-1,-
TGTGCCAGCAGCACGGGACAGAACTACGAGCAGTACTTC,CASSTGQNYEQYF,TRBD1,TRBV5-5,TRBJ2-7,-
TGTGCCAGCAGCTACCCCGGGACAGGGAACCCAGGAGCTTTCTTT,CASSYPGTGNPGAFF,TRBD1,TRBV7-8,TRBJ1-1,few
TGTGCCAGCAGCGGACACGGGGAGGACACTGAAGCTTTCTTT,CASSGHGEDTEAFF,-,TRBV9,TRBJ1-1,-
TGTGCCTGGAGCCCGGGGTGGGATAACGAGCAGTACTTC,CAWSPGWDNEQYF,-,TRBV30,TRBJ2-7,-
TGCGCCAGCAGCCCCCACGGAGCGGGGGGCACAGATACGCAGTATTTT,CASSPHGAGGTDTQYF,TRBD2,TRBV4-3,TRBJ2-3,-
TGTGCCAGCAGCTTAGCCACGCGGAACACTGAAGCTTTCTTT,CASSLATRNTEAFF,-,TRBV11-2,TRBJ1-1,medium-sized
TGTGCCAGCAGCTCGACAGGGCCTAACAATGAGCAGTTCTTC,CASSSTGPNNEQFF,TRBD1,TRBV7-3,TRBJ2-1,-
TGTGCCAGCAGTGTCGGGCGGGGGTTAGCGGGGGGGCCTGAGACCCAGTACTTC,CASSVGRGLAGGPETQYF,TRBD2,TRBV6-1,TRBJ2-5,-